This T cell receptor beta chain was sequenced during a study of regulatory T cells in long-lasting Graves disease (dated by TCRdb to the early 2020s). For the study in its entirety: Antithyroid drugs had been taken for less than 3 months by newly diagnosed Graves' disease patients. A total of approximately 35 samples underwent TCR sequencing: around 13 from persistent and around 20 from newly diagnosed Graves' disease patients. Peripheral blood TCR sequencing and RNA sequencing compared persistent Graves' disease patients with newly diagnosed Graves' disease patients. The study was conducted in China and was registered as a clinical trial. The study at large found these results: The small sample size was acknowledged by the authors as a limitation that may reduce accuracy. Sequencing and analysis were restricted to the TCR beta chain. Lower TCR Shannon entropy and fewer highly expanded clones were observed in persistent Graves' disease patients than in newly diagnosed patients, which suggested clonal expansion. Persistent patients shared more public clonotypes among themselves (2,741) than newly diagnosed patients did (about 970). Only peripheral blood was studied, because thyroid tissue, the primary lesion, was inaccessible. Preferential use of TRBV28, TRBJ1-2 and TRBJ2-5 was observed in persistent disease, whereas TRBV20-1 and TRBJ2-1 were favored in newly diagnosed disease.

This clonotype showed up just a few times. There is no known antigen for this receptor. Nothing much larger sits one base from this clone, and base qualities are not available. The library was prepared using multiplex PCR. TCRdb lists the instrument as Illumina HiSeq 4000. To build TCR beta libraries, CDR3 regions were amplified by Arm-PCR using iRepertoire HTBI primers. Before sequencing, the PCR products went through gel purification. On the authors' methods: Across samples, 60 to 70 TRBV and roughly 13 TRBJ segments were identified and used for gene usage analysis of CDR3 amino acid clonotypes. Filtered high-quality paired reads were merged into contigs using COPE and FqMerger. Contigs were aligned with BLAST to IMGT TRBV, TRBD and TRBJ reference genes, and CDR3 was defined per IMGT. Highly expanded clones were defined as clonotypes with a frequency above 0.1%. Shannon entropy was used to measure repertoire diversity, and the Gini coefficient was used to measure V-J evenness. Public clonotypes were defined as clonotypes shared by more than one individual. TCRdb reworked the public reads: Q25 trimming with fastp, MiXCR clone assembly, productive beta chains retained. Records with the same CDR3 protein are collapsed into one entry carrying the most frequent genes and DNA. The V and J calls and clone size are TCRdb's, not the authors'. The sample includes 400,000 to 450,000 distinct CDR3 sequences, with 15% to 20% observed a single time. Together, the top ten hold approximately 11% of the sample.

The time point label, read with the paper, signifies: newly diagnosed GD, antithyroid drugs for less than 3 months. For both TCR sequencing and RNA sequencing, RNA was extracted from PBMCs in TRIzol. The diagnosis of Graves' disease followed American Thyroid Association guidelines. Patients for the study were recruited at an endocrinology department in Xi'an, China. From each patient, around 9 milliliters of peripheral blood was collected into an EDTA anticoagulant tube. Ficoll Paque Plus density gradient separation was used to isolate PBMCs, and no further T cell sorting was performed. RNA quality was checked with an Agilent 2100 Bioanalyzer and agarose gel, and concentration with a NanoDrop 2000. CDR1 and CDR2 are read off the germline V gene as WSHSY and SAAADI. V ends up 8 bases short and J 2 bases short, with an unmatched junction base count of 9. The CDR3 contains 15 residues, cysteine and phenylalanine counted. Left in the record is the CDR3 DNA by itself, 45 bases read in frame from the first base.

Separately, the same data were catalogued under a study of T cells in Graves' hyperthyroidism and ophthalmopathy. The other study reports the following: Stable Graves' hyperthyroidism was defined as no progression to ophthalmopathy during 18 months of follow-up. The hyperthyroidism patients were between 18 and 65 years old and newly diagnosed, with a disease duration of less than 2 months. Exclusion was applied to patients with uncontrolled infections, other autoimmune diseases, pregnancy or lactation. Diagnoses relied on clinical symptoms, serum thyroxine and TRAb, thyroid ultrasound and orbital computed tomography. The first round of RT-PCR for the TCR CDR3 was performed with the HTBI primer set and the Qiagen OneStep RT-PCR kit. Blood samples also contained most of the expanded thyroid clonotypes (frequency above 0.001), which suggests that blood repertoires may reflect thyroid immune responses. A 13 V-J signature model separated ophthalmopathy from stable hyperthyroidism, with nearly 90% sensitivity and roughly 82% specificity in cross-validation and 80%/75% in testing. In validation, the model predicted progression to ophthalmopathy with approximately 69% sensitivity and about 73% specificity, a median of 6.5 months before onset. To identify TCR V-J signatures that set the groups apart, the researchers used a discovery cohort of 90 to 100 patients, made up of 40 to 45 with Graves' ophthalmopathy and 55 to 65 with stable Graves' hyperthyroidism. Prospective prediction of ophthalmopathy was tested in an independent validation cohort consisting of under 20 hyperthyroidism patients and about 17 patients who later progressed to ophthalmopathy. The roughly 100 discovery patients were divided at random into training and test sets in a 7:3 ratio. The study also compared thyroid tissue and blood T-cell repertoires from a handful of Graves' hyperthyroidism patients. After blood sampling, hyperthyroidism patients were treated with methimazole at a starting dose of 30 mg daily, and ophthalmopathy patients were treated with high-dose intravenous methylprednisolone. A second multiplex PCR round built the libraries, followed by size selection and purification. The libraries were sequenced on an Illumina HiSeq2000 using paired-end 100 bp reads. SOAPnuke was used to process the raw data, throwing out any read that contained adapters or uncalled bases, had a mean Phred below 15, or lacked an exact constant-primer or identifier match. High-quality paired reads were merged with COPE v1.2.5, and unique nucleotide sequences were defined as clonotypes. MiTCR v1.1 was used to align the clonotypes against IMGT TRBV, TRBD and TRBJ reference segments. Analysis was restricted to V-J combinations with a frequency above 0.0001, which covered 99.2% of repertoires. The TCS score was defined as F50 (clonal expansion) divided by E x V (chaos), with BLOSUM62-based TCRdist calculated between CDR3 peptides within each V-J. Welch's t-statistics and random forest reduced roughly 500 V-J features to 13, which were used in a naive Bayes classifier (R e1071). No statistical method was used to fix the sample size in advance, and group allocation was not hidden from the investigators. According to the paper, TCR Vbeta CDR3 sequencing was carried out on about 140 peripheral blood samples, which came from fewer than 50 ophthalmopathy, under 80 hyperthyroidism and some 17 progressor patients.

The origin of this receptor is a woman in her twenties or thirties with Graves disease. Donor details come from another sample of the same person, matched by shared clones. Recombination linked TRBV10-2 to TRBJ2-3, and 8 junction bases match TRBD1. The source was peripheral blood mononuclear cells (PBMCs), collected at new diagnosis, from a patient treated with antithyroid drugs. The CDR3 region reads CASSADRGTTDTQYF. The base sequence is TGCGCCAGCTCAGCCGACAGGGGCACCACAGATACGCAGTATTTT.